This is a list of T cell receptor beta chains from one sample in a study of blood T cell repertoires in COVID-19. This table comes from immunoSEQ multiplex PCR, and its TCRdb copy is limited to in-frame clones, with some not included. This table holds over 300,000 clones, 90% found once. Sequences were obtained from peripheral blood. The source is a man in his late teens or twenties with active or convalescent COVID-19. Each CDR3 is given with its conserved first and last residue. D genes are given only for firm matches. The listing skips clone size in some rows; elsewhere it reads once, few, many or a size class.

j_call d_call clone_size v_call cdr3_nt cdr3_aa
TRBJ2-5 TRBD1 . TRBV28 TGTGCCAGCAGTCCGATCGGGACAGGGAGGGACGAGATGGTAGAGACCCAGTACTTC CASSPIGTGRDEMVETQYF
TRBJ2-5 TRBD2 . TRBV11-2 TGTGCCAGCAGCCGCCGACTAGCGGGAGAGACCCAGTACTTC CASSRRLAGETQYF
TRBJ2-1 TRBD1 . TRBV7-3 TGTGCCAGCAGCTTGACAGGGCGCAATGAGCAGTTCTTC CASSLTGRNEQFF
TRBJ2-7 . . TRBV4-1 TGCGCCAGCAGCCAAGAACGACAACTCGCAGATGAGCAGTACTTC CASSQERQLADEQYF
TRBJ2-7 TRBD2 once TRBV4-3 TGCGCCAGCAGCCAAGATCGGACTAGCGGGAGTTACGAGCAGTACTTC CASSQDRTSGSYEQYF
TRBJ2-7 . . TRBV28 TGTGCCAGCATTACCCCCACCACAGGGACCTACGAGCAGTACTTC CASITPTTGTYEQYF
TRBJ2-1 . . TRBV11-2 TGTGCCAGCAGCTTAGAGCGGGGTGGTTACAATGAGCAGTTCTTC CASSLERGGYNEQFF
TRBJ1-2 TRBD1 . TRBV18 TGTGCCAGCTCCCCCCGTGTGACAGGGATCTCTACCCACTATGGCTACACCTTC CASSPRVTGISTHYGYTF
TRBJ1-4 . . TRBV5-6 TGTGCCAGCAGCCCCACCGGGCCCACAGGTCTATATTCTGAAAAACTGTTTTTT CASSPTGPTGLYSEKLFF
TRBJ2-7 . . TRBV29-1 TGCAGCGTTGTGCCAGACTCCTACGAGCAGTACTTC CSVVPDSYEQYF
TRBJ2-2 . . TRBV7-7 TGTGCCAGCAGCCCCGGTTGGGGGGTAGGCACCGGGGAGCTGTTTTTT CASSPGWGVGTGELFF
TRBJ2-3 TRBD2 . TRBV5-1 TGCGCCAGCAGCTTAGGAGCGGGAATAGATACGCAGTATTTT CASSLGAGIDTQYF
TRBJ2-2 . . TRBV7-9 TGTGCCAGCAGGTACCCTAGCGAGGAGAGGTACGGGGAGCTGTTTTTT CASRYPSEERYGELFF
TRBJ2-2 . . TRBV5-1 TGCGCCAGCAGCTCGGAGTACACCGGGGAGCTGTTTTTT CASSSEYTGELFF
TRBJ2-3 TRBD2 . TRBV7-3 TGTGCCAGCAGCCCGAATCGACTAGCGGGAGGGGGGGATACGCAGTATTTT CASSPNRLAGGGDTQYF
TRBJ2-7 TRBD2 once TRBV19 TGTGCCAGTAGTCCTTACGAGCGGGGGACTTTGGGGCAGTACTTC CASSPYERGTLGQYF
TRBJ1-5 . . TRBV6-2/TRBV6-3 TGTGCCAGCAGTTACTCCCAGGCCAGGAGCAATCAGCCCCAGCATTTT CASSYSQARSNQPQHF
TRBJ1-3 TRBD1 . TRBV19 TGTGCCAGTAGTATTTGGGACAGGGGCGCAAGCTCTGGAAACACCATATATTTT CASSIWDRGASSGNTIYF
TRBJ2-1 TRBD2 . TRBV28 TGTGCCAGCACTCGGGTAGTAGCGGGAGGGGATGGTGGTCGCAATGAGCAGTTCTTC CASTRVVAGGDGGRNEQFF
TRBJ2-7 TRBD1 . TRBV6-6 TGTGCCAGCAGTTACTCTAACAGGGGCTACGAGCAGTACTTC CASSYSNRGYEQYF
TRBJ2-7 TRBD2 once TRBV28 TGTGCCAGCAGTTTAGGACTAGCCTACGAGCAGTACTTC CASSLGLAYEQYF
TRBJ1-2 TRBD1 . TRBV9 TGTGCCAGCAGCCTCCGGACAGGGACAAACTATGGCTACACCTTC CASSLRTGTNYGYTF
TRBJ1-2 . . TRBV7-9 TGTGCCAGCAGCTTAAAACAGGGCCTTTTAGGCTATGGCTACACCTTC CASSLKQGLLGYGYTF
TRBJ1-1 . . TRBV19 TGTGCCAGTAGTGTGGGGGGAACTGAAGCTTTCTTT CASSVGGTEAFF
TRBJ2-7 TRBD2 . TRBV2 TGTGCCAGCAGTGAAGCGCTAGTGCGGGGGGGCTCCTACGAGCAGTACTTC CASSEALVRGGSYEQYF
TRBJ1-4 . . TRBV28 TGTGCCAGCAGTTTCCTGGGGGCGGCCACTAATGAAAAACTGTTTTTT CASSFLGAATNEKLFF
TRBJ2-5 . . TRBV4-3 TGCGCCAGCAGCCAAACAACAGGGTGGGAGACCCAGTACTTC CASSQTTGWETQYF
TRBJ1-5 . once TRBV28 TGTGCCAGCAGTCCGCGACAGCTGAAGGGTCCTCGGGCCCAGCATTTT CASSPRQLKGPRAQHF
TRBJ2-7 TRBD2 . TRBV28 TGTGCCAGCAGTTCCTTAGCGGGAAGTCCCTACGAGCAGTACTTC CASSSLAGSPYEQYF
TRBJ2-7 . . TRBV28 TGTGCCAGCCTTTTCCGGCGGGGATTAGGCGAGCAGTACTTC CASLFRRGLGEQYF
TRBJ1-2 TRBD1 . TRBV6-2/TRBV6-3 TGTGCCAGCAGTTACTCGAGTTCACGCAGGGGGACTAACTATGGCTACACCTTC CASSYSSSRRGTNYGYTF
TRBJ1-1 . once TRBV19 TGTGCCAGTAGTATTAATGTACAGGGAAACACTGAAGCTTTCTTT CASSINVQGNTEAFF
TRBJ1-4 TRBD1 . TRBV4-1 TGCGCCAGCAGCCAAGAGGACAGGGGACAGGTCAAAAATGAAAAACTGTTTTTT CASSQEDRGQVKNEKLFF
TRBJ1-6 . . TRBV5-1 TGCGCCAGCAGTCTACAGGGATATAATTCACCCCTCCACTTT CASSLQGYNSPLHF
TRBJ2-7 . . TRBV5-5 TGTGCCAGCTTGCGGGGGCCGACTGCCGAGCAGTACTTC CASLRGPTAEQYF
TRBJ2-5 TRBD2 . TRBV6-2/TRBV6-3 TGTGCCAGCAGTCGGACGACTAGCGGGTTGGTCGGGGAGACCCAGTACTTC CASSRTTSGLVGETQYF
TRBJ2-1 TRBD2 . TRBV13 TGTGCCAGCAGCTTAGGAGGTGTGGCGGGACTAGGCTACAATGAGCAGTTCTTC CASSLGGVAGLGYNEQFF
TRBJ2-7 TRBD1 . TRBV6-5 TGTGCCAGCAGGAACAGGGGGCCGTACGAGCAGTACTTC CASRNRGPYEQYF
TRBJ2-1 . . TRBV11-3 TGTGCCAGCAGCTTAGATCAATATGAGCAGTTCTTC CASSLDQYEQFF
TRBJ1-2 . . TRBV28 TGTGCCAGCATGGTAAGGGGAGGCTATGGCTACACCTTC CASMVRGGYGYTF
TRBJ1-1 TRBD1 few TRBV27 TGTGCCAGCAGAGACGGGACAGGGCTCCCTGAAGCTTTCTTT CASRDGTGLPEAFF
TRBJ2-1 TRBD2 . TRBV27 TGTGCCAGCATTCGGACTAGCGGACCCTACAATGAGCAGTTCTTC CASIRTSGPYNEQFF
TRBJ1-3 . few TRBV4-3 TGCGCCAGCAGCCAAGATTTCCGGGATACTGGAAACACCATATATTTT CASSQDFRDTGNTIYF
TRBJ2-5 . . TRBV4-2 TGTGCCAGCAGCCAAGCCGGGGCGGGGAGGCCCCAAGAGACCCAGTACTTC CASSQAGAGRPQETQYF
TRBJ1-1 . . TRBV5-8 TGTGCCAGCAGCTTGGGATGGGGCACCGGATTGAACACTGAAGCTTTCTTT CASSLGWGTGLNTEAFF
TRBJ2-4 TRBD1 . TRBV27 TGTGCCAGCAGTACCAATCCGGGACAGGGGGGGAGACTAGCCAAAAACATTCAGTACTTC CASSTNPGQGGRLAKNIQYF
TRBJ2-7 TRBD1 . TRBV6-5 TGTGCCAGCAGCTTATCCGGGACAGGAGCCTACGAGCAGTACTTC CASSLSGTGAYEQYF
TRBJ2-1 . . TRBV5-1 TGCGCCAGCAGCTTGGCCCGCAAAGCGGGTGGGGTCTACAATGAGCAGTTCTTC CASSLARKAGGVYNEQFF
TRBJ2-5 . . TRBV11-2 TGTGCCAGCAGCCGCGGTGGAGAGACCCAGTACTTC CASSRGGETQYF